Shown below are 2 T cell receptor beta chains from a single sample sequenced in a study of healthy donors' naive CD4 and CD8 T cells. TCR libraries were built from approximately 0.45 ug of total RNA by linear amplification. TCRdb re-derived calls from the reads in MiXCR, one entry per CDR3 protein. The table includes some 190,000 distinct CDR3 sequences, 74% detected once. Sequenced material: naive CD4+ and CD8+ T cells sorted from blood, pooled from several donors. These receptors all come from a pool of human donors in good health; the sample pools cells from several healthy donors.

DNA for the CDR3: TGTGCCAGCAGTAGCCTAGCGGAAGAGACCCAGTACTTC. Protein sequence: CASSSLAEETQYF. The gene calls are TRBV6-6 and TRBJ2-5, with 7 bases matching TRBD2. The CDR3 length is 13 residues. The V segment lost 5 bases and the J segment 3 bases; nucleotides outside the gene matches: 3. Per the germline V gene, CDR1 is MNHNY and CDR2 is SVGAGI (reference sequence).

This CDR3 is CASSPGWANTEAFF. CDR3 nucleotide sequence: TGTGCCAGCAGTCCCGGGTGGGCGAACACTGAAGCTTTCTTT. V and J are TRBV27 and TRBJ1-1, with D uncertain. The CDR3 is 14 residues long. The V gene's germline CDR1 is MNHEY and CDR2 SMNVEV (reference sequence). Deletions cut 5 bases from V and 1 base from J, with 11 bases between.